The 17 T cell receptor beta chains below were found in one sample sequenced in a study of STAT5B mutations in CD4+ large granular lymphocyte leukemia. Measured with immunoSEQ multiplex PCR; TCRdb has only the in-frame clones, and not every one. The profile shows about 23,000 clones, 82% of them singletons. Sequences were obtained from CD4+ T cells from blood buffy coats. The receptors were gathered from a human donor in good health.

The chain uses TRBV6-1 and TRBJ2-2; D unresolved. The germline CDR1 and CDR2 sequences are MNHNS and SASEGT. There are 14 residues in the CDR3. V lost 3 bases and J 4 bases, leaving 9 bases between the germline ends. The CDR3 nucleotides are TGTGCCAGCAGTGATGGCAGTTTCACCGGGGAGCTGTTTTTT. This gives the protein CASSDGSFTGELFF.

This clone was detected only a few times. The V and J genes are TRBV18 and TRBJ2-7; TRBD2 matches at 11 bases. CDR1 and CDR2 (germline): KGHSH, LQKENI. The V and J ends lost 3 bases and 0 bases, in that order; junction bases with no gene match: 4. This CDR3 has 16 residues. CDR3 DNA sequence: TGTGCCAGCTCACCTTCTAGCGGGGGGAGCTCCTACGAGCAGTACTTC. Its protein product is CASSPSSGGSSYEQYF.

The CDR3 spells CASSPSLDSKLFF. The CDR3 nucleotides are TGTGCCAGCTCACCAAGCCTGGACAGTAAACTGTTTTTT. The J gene is TRBJ1-4, the V gene TRBV18; the D gene is possibly TRBD1 (6 bases). CDR1 is KGHSH, CDR2 LQKENI, per germline. This CDR3 is 13 amino acids long. The ends were cut back, 2 bases at V and 11 bases at J, with 12 bases in the middle.

This clone appeared a few times. The chain combines TRBV27 with TRBJ2-5, with TRBD1 as a possible D gene (5 bases). The CDR3 covers 13 residues. V gave up 6 bases and J gave up 4 bases, with 12 bases separating them. Germline V gene sequence: CDR1 MNHEY, CDR2 SMNVEV (reference sequence). In DNA, the CDR3 is TGTGCCAGCAGCCCAGGGAATGGAGAGACCCAGTACTTC. Encoded protein: CASSPGNGETQYF.

The gene calls are TRBV6-5 and TRBJ2-2; TRBD2 might be the D (6 bases). Germline CDR1 and CDR2: MNHEY and SVGAGI. CDR3 length: 14 residues. V was pared by 6 bases and J by 2 bases, with 10 bases between. The CDR3 nucleotides read TGTGCCAGCAGGGCGGGACCCAACACCGGGGAGCTGTTTTTT. Protein sequence: CASRAGPNTGELFF.

This chain links TRBV7-2 with TRBJ2-3; no clear D. V gave up 1 base and J gave up 2 bases, with 7 bases separating them. The germline V gene encodes CDR1 SGHTA and CDR2 FQGNSA. This CDR3 has 14 amino acids. CDR3 DNA: TGTGCCAGCAGCTTAGGTGGGAACACAGATACGCAGTATTTT. Translating it yields CASSLGGNTDTQYF.

The V gene is TRBV7-7, the J gene TRBJ2-5; D not resolved. Trimming cost V 5 bases and J 4 bases, with 8 bases left between them. The germline gives CDR1 SSHAT, CDR2 FNYEAQ (reference sequence). This CDR3 has 12 residues. DNA of the CDR3: TGTGCCAGCAGCGATAGAGGAGAGACCCAGTACTTC. It specifies CASSDRGETQYF.

V is TRBV1 and J is TRBJ1-4. TRBV1 is marked as a pseudogene. This CDR3 comprises 15 residues. CDR3 in DNA: TGCACCAGCAGCCAAGATTACGGCTCGGGGGAAAAACTGTTTTTT. Its translation: CTSSQDYGSGEKLFF.

The J gene is TRBJ2-1, the V gene TRBV7-8; 11 nucleotides line up with TRBD2. The CDR3 runs to 18 residues. V shed 5 bases, J shed 7 bases, and the junction held 16 bases outside the gene matches. Germline V gene lookup returns CDR1 SGHVS and CDR2 FQNEAQ. In DNA form, the CDR3 reads TGTGCCAGCAGCCAAGAGGGTTCTAGCGGGAGGCCGGGGAATGAGCAGTTCTTC. As protein: CASSQEGSSGRPGNEQFF.

This chain uses TRBV11-2 with TRBJ2-3; D gene unclear. This CDR3 is built from 15 residues. Germline lookup yields CDR1 SGHAT and CDR2 FQNNGV. V was pared by 6 bases and J by 1 base, with 14 bases between. CDR3 bases: TGTGCCAGCAGTGGGCGGATAACGGGCACAGATACGCAGTATTTT. Its translation is CASSGRITGTDTQYF.

V is TRBV2 and J is TRBJ1-1; D is undetermined. Germline V CDR1 and CDR2: SNHLY, FYNNEI. Trimming pared 6 bases from V and 0 bases from J, leaving 17 bases between. The CDR3 is 16 residues long. CDR3 DNA: TGTGCCAGCAGAGGCCGTCCCCCCGTCATGAACACTGAAGCTTTCTTT. This gives the protein CASRGRPPVMNTEAFF.

The rearrangement links TRBV21-1 to TRBJ1-5. TRBV21-1 is assigned pseudogene status. The CDR3 is made up of 14 amino acids. The CDR3 loop reads CASSKPTPTQPQHF. The CDR3 nucleotides read TGTGCCAGCAGCAAACCGACTCCAACTCAGCCCCAGCATTTT.

About this clone: The junction differs from germline at one of its ends, possibly a read error. CDR3 sequence reads: CATSQMLAEINF. DNA for the CDR3: TGTGCCACCAGCCAGATGCTAGCGGAGATCAACTTC. The chain is built from TRBV15 and TRBJ2-5; TRBD2 matches 7 bases. The germline V gene has CDR1 LNHNV and CDR2 YYDKDF (reference sequence). The CDR3 covers 12 residues.

The CDR3 nucleotides are TGTGCCAGCAGTGTGATGGCCACGGGCACCGGGGAGCTGTTTTTT. Translation: CASSVMATGTGELFF. The chain uses TRBV2 and TRBJ2-2; D ambiguous. V was clipped by 4 bases and J by 4 bases, with 13 bases between them. Germline loops: CDR1 SNHLY, CDR2 FYNNEI. This CDR3 comprises 15 residues. Full variable domain (remainder filled in from reference TRBV2 and TRBJ2-2): EPEVTQTPSHQVTQMGQEVILRCVPISNHLYFYWYRQILGQKVEFLVSFYNNEISEKSEIFDDQFSVERPDGSNFTLKIRSTKLEDSAMYFCASSVMATGTGELFFGEGSRLTVL.

This rearrangement joins TRBV6-1 to TRBJ2-5, with 9 bases identical to TRBD1. Germline loops: CDR1 MNHNS, CDR2 SASEGT. Unmatched junction bases numbered 8, after V lost 5 bases and J lost 4 bases. The CDR3 contains 15 residues. The CDR3 reads CASSSETGGGETQYF. CDR3 nucleotides: TGTGCCAGCAGTTCTGAGACAGGGGGTGGAGAGACCCAGTACTTC.

This chain joins TRBV14 and TRBJ1-6; D gene uncertain. Germline assignment: CDR1 SGHDN and CDR2 FVKESK. CDR3 length: 15 residues. V gave up 1 base and J gave up 0 bases, with 4 bases separating them. The CDR3 region is CASSQVGSYNSPLHF. In nucleotides, the CDR3 is TGTGCCAGCAGCCAAGTAGGCTCCTATAATTCACCCCTCCACTTT.

The chain joins TRBV28 to TRBJ2-3; D unclear. The CDR3 runs to 17 residues. The ends were cut back, 5 bases at V and 0 bases at J, with 18 bases in the middle. From germline, CDR1 is MDHEN and CDR2 SYDVKM. This CDR3 is CASSLLGRTTSTDTQYF. The DNA of the CDR3 is TGTGCCAGCAGTCTGCTTGGCCGTACGACTAGCACAGATACGCAGTATTTT.